The next 21 T cell receptor beta chains were all read from a single sample in a study of blood T cell repertoires in COVID-19 (dated by TCRdb to the early 2020s). The protocol used for the library was the immunoSEQ multiplex PCR assay. In TCRdb, the immuneACCESS table is reduced to in-frame sequences with V and J assigned. These tables do not hold every clone; where another copy was compared, an unresolved V gene accounts for under half, and the others remain unexplained. The sample table contains 85,000 to 110,000 clones; only one count was recorded for roughly 87% of them. The ten largest clonotypes hold 6.2% of the sample. Specimen: peripheral blood. The source of these receptors is a human donor in a cohort sampled during active COVID-19.

This clone was counted at least ten times. The rearrangement uses TRBV2 and TRBJ1-5; TRBD1 matches at 9 bases. Germline CDR1 and CDR2: SNHLY and FYNNEI. The V gene end was trimmed by 5 bases and the J gene end by 5 bases; junction bases not matched to a gene: 4. This CDR3 is built from 14 residues. The DNA of the CDR3 is TGTGCCAGCAGTCGGACAGGGGACGATCAGCCCCAGCATTTT. It codes for CASSRTGDDQPQHF.

This chain joins TRBV24-1 and TRBJ1-5; 7 nucleotides line up with TRBD1. Germline V gives CDR1 KGHDR, CDR2 SFDVKD. The CDR3 consists of 17 residues. The V and J ends lost 3 bases and 4 bases, in that order; junction bases with no gene match: 11. In nucleotides, the CDR3 is TGTGCCACCAGTGATCCAACTCGACAGGGCGAAAATCAGCCCCAGCATTTT. This codes for CATSDPTRQGENQPQHF.

The J gene is TRBJ1-1, the V gene TRBV9; D is uncertain. The CDR3 totals 15 residues. Trimming took 2 bases from V and 0 from J, leaving 11 bases between them. The germline gives CDR1 SGDLS, CDR2 YYNGEE. The CDR3 sequence: CASSVQASMNTEAFF. The CDR3 nucleotides read TGTGCCAGCAGCGTTCAGGCGAGCATGAACACTGAAGCTTTCTTT.

This chain links TRBV7-3 with TRBJ2-3, with TRBD1 matching over 9 bases. The ends lost 4 bases at V and 4 bases at J; junction bases unmatched: 6. Germline CDR1 SGHTA, CDR2 FQGTGA. The CDR3 totals 15 residues. The CDR3 DNA sequence: TGTGCCAGCAGCTATACAGGGGGCGGATCAGATACGCAGTATTTT. Translation: CASSYTGGGSDTQYF.

The chain carries TRBV5-6 and TRBJ1-1, with 7 bases fitting TRBD1. The CDR3 contains 15 residues. In germline, CDR1 is SGHDT, CDR2 YYEEEE. Germline trimming cut 4 bases from V and 1 base from J; bases unmatched to any gene: 7. The CDR3 nucleotides are TGTGCCAGCAGCGCTCTCGACAGGGCGAACACTGAAGCTTTCTTT. It is translated as CASSALDRANTEAFF.

The CDR3 loop is CASSSSRLAGGYEQYF. In DNA form, the CDR3 reads TGTGCCAGCAGCTCATCGCGACTAGCCGGAGGCTACGAGCAGTACTTC. The gene calls are TRBV7-9 and TRBJ2-7; 7 bases are a match to TRBD2. After removal of 4 bases from V and 3 bases from J, the junction contained 12 bases not matched to a gene. Per the germline V gene, CDR1 is SEHNR and CDR2 is FQNEAQ (reference sequence). This CDR3 spans 16 amino acids.

The chain uses TRBV5-1 and TRBJ1-2; 7 bases map to TRBD1. Germline CDR1 SGHRS, CDR2 YFSETQ. The V segment lost 4 bases and the J segment 6 bases; nucleotides outside the gene matches: 9. The CDR3 covers 14 residues. The CDR3 DNA follows: TGCGCCAGCAGCACGTGGACAGGCGCGGATGGCTACACCTTC. It codes for CASSTWTGADGYTF.

The chain links TRBV10-3 to TRBJ1-6; D is unclear. Germline CDR1 and CDR2: ENHRY and SYGVKD. The CDR3 length is 15 residues. The ends were cut back, 4 bases at V and 0 bases at J, with 7 bases in the middle. The DNA of the CDR3 is TGTGCCATCAGTGGAGACTTCTCCTATAATTCACCCCTCCACTTT. Protein sequence: CAISGDFSYNSPLHF.

The chain joins TRBV5-1 to TRBJ2-3; no definite D call. Germline V gene lookup returns CDR1 SGHRS and CDR2 YFSETQ. V gave up 5 bases and J gave up 4 bases, with 5 bases separating them. The CDR3 consists of 11 residues. CDR3 loop: CASSEADTQYF. As DNA, the CDR3 is TGCGCCAGCAGTGAGGCAGATACGCAGTATTTT.

V is TRBV9 and J is TRBJ1-1; 7 bases fit TRBD1. There are 14 residues in the CDR3. Germline V gives CDR1 SGDLS, CDR2 YYNGEE. J gave up 4 bases and V 3 bases, and 6 bases lay outside the gene matches. The CDR3 reads CASSETGSATEAFF. CDR3 DNA sequence: TGTGCCAGCAGCGAGACAGGGTCGGCCACTGAAGCTTTCTTT.

This clone was seen a handful of times. The V call is TRBV19, the J call TRBJ1-6; TRBD1 agrees at 9 bases. Per the germline V gene, CDR1 is LNHDA and CDR2 is SQIVND (reference sequence). Trimming removed 5 bases from V and 7 bases from J; junction bases left unmatched: 6. This CDR3 contains 15 residues. As DNA, the CDR3 is TGTGCCAGTAGTGCTTCACAGGGGGCGAATTCACCCCTCCACTTT. Amino acid sequence: CASSASQGANSPLHF.

This clone turned up a few times. This chain links TRBV11-3 with TRBJ2-1, with a tentative D call TRBD2 (5 bases). Germline CDR1 reads SGHNT; CDR2 reads YENEEA. The CDR3 sequence is 15 residues long. The ends were cut back, 5 bases at V and 8 bases at J, with 19 bases in the middle. Written as DNA, the CDR3 is TGTGCCAGCAGCCCGATCGGTAGCGCAAGTGATGAGCAGTTCTTC. It encodes CASSPIGSASDEQFF.

V gene TRBV7-3 combines with J gene TRBJ2-5, with TRBD2 identical over 7 bases. Germline CDR1 and CDR2: SGHTA and FQGTGA. There are 13 residues in the CDR3. V was clipped by 8 bases and J by 2 bases; unmatched bases: 5. The CDR3 region is CASGAGAQETQYF. For the CDR3, the DNA is TGTGCCAGCGGGGCGGGAGCACAAGAGACCCAGTACTTC.

The chain carries TRBV27 and TRBJ1-1; possibly TRBD1 for D (5 bases). Trimming removed 4 bases at V and 5 bases at J, with 17 bases between. In germline, CDR1 is MNHEY, CDR2 SMNVEV (reference sequence). This CDR3 contains 15 residues. The CDR3 bases are TGTGCCAGCAGTTCCCAGGGTCACTCAAGTACTGAAGCTTTCTTT. It specifies CASSSQGHSSTEAFF.

This chain connects TRBV5-1 to TRBJ2-7, with 8 bases identical to TRBD1. The CDR3 covers 15 residues. Germline V gene data show CDR1 as SGHRS and CDR2 as YFSETQ. The V segment lost 3 bases and the J segment 8 bases; nucleotides outside the gene matches: 13. The CDR3 reads CASSYFADRDIQQYF. CDR3 DNA: TGCGCCAGCAGCTATTTTGCGGACAGGGATATTCAGCAGTACTTC.

The chain couples TRBV28 to TRBJ2-2; D is possibly TRBD2 (5 bases). Deletions cut 1 base from V and 0 bases from J, with 9 bases between. The CDR3 loop spans 16 amino acids. Per the germline V gene, CDR1 is MDHEN and CDR2 is SYDVKM. As DNA, the CDR3 is TGTGCCAGCAGTTTATCTTTACTAGCGAACACCGGGGAGCTGTTTTTT. Amino acid sequence: CASSLSLLANTGELFF.

The V gene is TRBV28, the J gene TRBJ2-1, with 10 bases identical to TRBD2. The germline gives CDR1 MDHEN, CDR2 SYDVKM. The length of the CDR3 is 16 residues. The V and J ends lost 11 bases and 7 bases, in that order; junction bases with no gene match: 17. The CDR3 DNA reads as TGTGCCGCTGACAGGAATGAAGCGGGAGGGGGGAATGAGCAGTTCTTC. It codes for CAADRNEAGGGNEQFF. The whole variable domain, filled in from reference TRBV28 and TRBJ2-1, reads DVKVTQSSRYLVKRTGEKVFLECVQDMDHENMFWYRQDPGLGLRLIYFSYDVKMKEKGDIPEGYSVSREKKERFSLILESASTNQTSMYLCAADRNEAGGGNEQFFGPGTRLTVL.

The J gene is TRBJ2-7, the V gene TRBV18; D might be TRBD1 (5 bases). The germline V and J ends were trimmed by 6 bases and 2 bases, with 17 bases remaining between them. The CDR3 runs 15 residues. CDR1 and CDR2 (germline): KGHSH, LQKENI. The CDR3 DNA reads as TGTGCCAGCTCCAGGGCCCAAACCGGCGCCTACGAGCAGTACTTC. It yields the protein CASSRAQTGAYEQYF.

The chain couples TRBV5-6 to TRBJ2-7, with D possibly matching TRBD2 (5 bases). V was clipped by 0 bases and J by 4 bases, with 8 bases between them. Germline loops: CDR1 SGHDT, CDR2 YYEEEE. This CDR3 is built from 13 residues. CDR3: CASSLEGLYEQYF. As DNA, the CDR3 is TGTGCCAGCAGCTTGGAAGGACTTTACGAGCAGTACTTC.

V usage is TRBV19 and J usage is TRBJ1-1; D is possibly TRBD1 (6 bases). Trimming removed 5 bases at V and 6 bases at J, with 16 bases between. The CDR3 runs to 14 residues. CDR1 is LNHDA and CDR2 is SQIVND in the germline V gene (reference sequence). The CDR3 nucleotides are TGTGCCAGTAGTGGCCGTACCAGGGGCTCTGAAGCTTTCTTT. Translation gives CASSGRTRGSEAFF.

This clone has just one count. This chain connects TRBV29-1 to TRBJ1-1; D is undetermined. Trimming stripped 4 bases from V and 3 bases from J, with 12 bases between. The CDR3 is 13 amino acids. The germline CDR1 and CDR2 sequences are SQVTM and ANQGSEA. The CDR3 loop reads CSVVFFTDTEAFF. The DNA of the CDR3 is TGCAGCGTTGTATTTTTTACAGACACTGAAGCTTTCTTT.